Listed here are 6 T cell receptor beta chains from one sample, sequenced in a study of tumor-infiltrating lymphocytes in localized non-small cell lung cancer. TCRdb's table, derived via immunoSEQ multiplex PCR, lists solely in-frame clones and lacks some. Among some 22,000 clones listed, roughly 69% were seen once. Sequencing was performed on lung tumor tissue. The receptors derive from a human donor with non-small cell lung cancer.

This rearrangement joins TRBV14 to TRBJ2-1, with 8 bases aligning to TRBD2. The junction had 11 bases not matched to a gene; V was cut back by 2 bases and J by 11 bases. CDR3 length equals 15 residues. Germline CDR1 reads SGHDN; CDR2 reads FVKESK. CDR3 bases: TGTGCCAGCAGCCAAACGACTGCGGGAGGCTTTCAGCAGTTCTTC. Encoded protein: CASSQTTAGGFQQFF. The whole variable domain, filled in from reference TRBV14 and TRBJ2-1, reads EAGVTQFPSHSVIEKGQTVTLRCDPISGHDNLYWYRRVMGKEIKFLLHFVKESKQDESGMPNNRFLAERTGGTYSTLKVQPAELEDSGVYFCASSQTTAGGFQQFFGPGTRLTVL.

This chain joins TRBV7-3 and TRBJ2-2; D not certain. Germline values: CDR1 SGHTA, CDR2 FQGTGA. Trimming removed 5 bases at V and 5 bases at J, with 9 bases between. CDR3 size: 13 residues. This CDR3 is CASSPRPTGELFF. The CDR3 bases are TGTGCCAGCAGCCCTCGACCAACCGGGGAGCTGTTTTTT.

The genes are TRBV6-1 and TRBJ2-7, with 8 bases matching TRBD1. V lost 4 bases to trimming and J lost 5 bases; unmatched junction nucleotides: 1. This CDR3 region has 12 residues. Germline CDR1 and CDR2: MNHNS and SASEGT. CDR3 DNA: TGTGCCAGCAGTGGACAGGGGAACGAGCAGTACTTC. The encoded protein is CASSGQGNEQYF.

This chain joins TRBV15 and TRBJ2-7, with D possibly TRBD2 on 6 matching bases. The CDR3 has 13 amino acids. V was pared by 10 bases and J by 2 bases, with 15 bases between. Germline V gene data show CDR1 as LNHNV and CDR2 as YYDKDF (reference sequence). The DNA for the CDR3 is TGTGCCATCGCCCCCGGGAGCACCTACGAGCAGTACTTC. Protein product: CAIAPGSTYEQYF.

V and J are TRBV10-3 and TRBJ2-3, with 9 positions matching TRBD2. V shed 4 bases and J 5 bases; nucleotides not matched to a gene: 16. The CDR3 covers 18 residues. In germline, CDR1 is ENHRY, CDR2 SYGVKD. CDR3 sequence reads: CAISGERMAGGGQDTQYF. In nucleotides, the CDR3 is TGTGCCATCAGTGGAGAAAGGATGGCGGGAGGGGGTCAAGATACGCAGTATTTT.

CDR3 loop: CAISPKRFSDGYTF. CDR3 nucleotide sequence: TGTGCCATCTCCCCGAAGAGGTTTTCAGATGGCTACACCTTC. The chain uses TRBV6-5 and TRBJ1-2; no reliable D call. Germline lookup yields CDR1 MNHEY and CDR2 SVGAGI. The V and J ends lost 10 bases and 6 bases respectively, with 21 bases between them. The CDR3 is made up of 14 amino acids.